This T cell receptor beta chain was captured in a study of T cells in Graves' hyperthyroidism and ophthalmopathy. Among ophthalmopathy patients, the Clinical Activity Score reached at least 3, the NOSPECS grade reached at least 4, and duration remained under 3 months. Diagnoses used clinical symptoms, serum thyroxine and TRAb, thyroid ultrasound and orbital computed tomography. Regions amplified from RNA transcripts were the TCR beta CDR3 regions. Carried out on the TCR CDR3, a first-round RT-PCR used the HTBI primer set. TCRdb reprocessed the multiplex PCR reads with MiXCR, giving one entry per CDR3 protein. The sample has some 570,000 distinct CDR3 sequences, approximately 15% seen once. The germline V gene has CDR1 SGHTA and CDR2 FQGTGA. Trimming at V came to 4 bases and at J to 3 bases, leaving 5 bases not matched to a gene. This CDR3 comprises 14 residues. This clonotype appeared many times. The antigen is unknown.

Points from the study as a whole: Most thyroid-expanded clonotypes above 0.001 were also found in blood. From stable hyperthyroidism, ophthalmopathy was set apart by a 13 V-J model.

The chain carries TRBV7-3 and TRBJ1-1; 7 bases align to TRBD1. The sequence was collected from a woman aged 18-29 years with Graves' ophthalmopathy. The material sequenced was blood. Written as DNA, the CDR3 is TGTGCCAGCAGCTCACAGGGGTCTGACACTGAAGCTTTCTTT. Amino acid sequence: CASSSQGSDTEAFF.